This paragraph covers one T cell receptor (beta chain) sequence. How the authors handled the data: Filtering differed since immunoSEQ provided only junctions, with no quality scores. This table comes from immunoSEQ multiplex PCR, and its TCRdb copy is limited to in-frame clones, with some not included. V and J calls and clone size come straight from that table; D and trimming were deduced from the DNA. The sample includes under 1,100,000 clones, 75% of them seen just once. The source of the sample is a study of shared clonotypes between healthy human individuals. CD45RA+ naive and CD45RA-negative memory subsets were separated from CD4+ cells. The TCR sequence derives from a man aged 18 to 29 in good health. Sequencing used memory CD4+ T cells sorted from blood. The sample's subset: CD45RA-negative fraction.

CDR3 amino acids: CASSGGQGNANIQYF. Written as DNA, the CDR3 is TGCGCCAGCAGCGGGGGACAGGGGAACGCAAACATTCAGTACTTC. This chain uses TRBV5-1 with TRBJ2-4, with TRBD1 matching 10 bases. This CDR3 contains 15 residues. V shed 4 bases, J shed 6 bases, and the junction held 7 bases outside the gene matches. Germline CDR1 and CDR2: SGHRS and YFSETQ.